Each of the 10 T cell receptor beta chains below was sequenced from the same sample in a study of control samples from healthy donors and cancer patients (dated by TCRdb to the early 2020s). Libraries were prepared through the immunoSEQ multiplex PCR assay. Imported from immuneACCESS, the table was reduced by TCRdb to in-frame sequences with V and J called. These copies leave out some clones; in studies compared against another copy, an unresolved V gene accounts for under half, and the cause of the remainder is not known. The sample table holds 100,000 to 150,000 clones, of which roughly 92% were seen once. Over 0.5% of the sample is held by the ten biggest clonotypes. Source material: PBMCs. The receptors were sampled from a man older than 75 with head and neck cancer.

This clone has a single count. The chain uses TRBV2 and TRBJ2-3; 7 bases line up with TRBD2. The CDR3 consists of 14 residues. The ends lost 1 base at V and 5 bases at J; junction bases unmatched: 3. The germline gives CDR1 SNHLY, CDR2 FYNNEI. The CDR3 is CASSEGRGEDTQYF. The CDR3 region has the DNA TGTGCCAGCAGTGAAGGCCGGGGGGAAGATACGCAGTATTTT. Full variable domain (rest looked up from reference TRBV2 and TRBJ2-3): EPEVTQTPSHQVTQMGQEVILRCVPISNHLYFYWYRQILGQKVEFLVSFYNNEISEKSEIFDDQFSVERPDGSNFTLKIRSTKLEDSAMYFCASSEGRGEDTQYFGPGTRLTVL.

The count of this clone is one. The chain uses TRBV19 and TRBJ1-5, with 9 bases identical to TRBD1. Losses at the gene ends were 7 bases for V and 5 bases for J; bases not matched to a gene: 3. The CDR3 length is 13 residues. Germline CDR1 reads LNHDA; CDR2 reads SQIVND (reference sequence). Here the CDR3 DNA reads TGTGCCAGTACTACAGGGGGCTATCAGCCCCAGCATTTT. Protein: CASTTGGYQPQHF.

In its sample, this clone was seen once. V gene TRBV10-2 combines with J gene TRBJ1-2, with 11 nucleotides matching TRBD1. The CDR3 covers 16 residues. Germline V gene data show CDR1 as WSHSY and CDR2 as SAAADI. Trimming took 3 bases from V and 4 from J; bases not matched to a gene: 7. CDR3 region: CASSDGQGAMGYGYTF. The CDR3 bases are TGCGCCAGCAGTGACGGACAGGGGGCTATGGGCTATGGCTACACCTTC.

The V gene is TRBV2, the J gene TRBJ1-5; 11 nucleotides match TRBD1. This CDR3 comprises 16 residues. In germline, CDR1 is SNHLY, CDR2 FYNNEI. The V and J ends lost 7 bases and 4 bases, in that order; junction bases with no gene match: 9. The CDR3: CASTPAGQGANQPQHF. DNA of the CDR3: TGTGCCAGCACCCCGGCAGGACAGGGGGCGAATCAGCCCCAGCATTTT.

J is TRBJ1-5 and V is TRBV27; 8 bases agree with TRBD1. Germline CDR1 MNHEY, CDR2 SMNVEV (reference sequence). The CDR3 spans 17 residues. V gave up 2 bases and J gave up 3 bases; unmatched junction bases: 9. CDR3 coding DNA: TGTGCCAGCAGTTTAAGGGCCGCGACAGGGGTCAATCAGCCCCAGCATTTT. Translated, it gives CASSLRAATGVNQPQHF.

This chain connects TRBV29-1 to TRBJ1-6; TRBD1 is a possible D gene (5 bases). The CDR3 totals 13 residues. Trimming took 8 bases from V and 2 from J, leaving 10 bases between them. The germline CDR1 and CDR2 sequences are SQVTM and ANQGSEA. CDR3 DNA sequence: TGCAGCTTCAGGGCAACCTATAATTCACCCCTCCACTTT. This encodes CSFRATYNSPLHF.

This chain connects TRBV5-1 to TRBJ1-2; weak D call: TRBD1 (5 bases). The CDR3 runs to 15 residues. V was clipped by 3 bases and J by 3 bases, with 15 bases between them. CDR1 and CDR2 from the germline V gene are SGHRS and YFSETQ. CDR3 nucleotides: TGCGCCAGCAGCTCCGGGACGGCCGAGGACTATGGCTACACCTTC. Translating gives CASSSGTAEDYGYTF. Full variable domain (rest looked up from reference TRBV5-1 and TRBJ1-2): KAGVTQTPRYLIKTRGQQVTLSCSPISGHRSVSWYQQTPGQGLQFLFEYFSETQRNKGNFPGRFSGRQFSNSRSEMNVSTLELGDSALYLCASSSGTAEDYGYTFGSGTRLTVV.

The gene calls are TRBV5-1 and TRBJ1-1; D gene unclear. V gave up 2 bases and J gave up 1 base, with 9 bases separating them. The CDR3 is 14 residues long. The germline V gene has CDR1 SGHRS and CDR2 YFSETQ. Written as DNA, the CDR3 is TGCGCCAGCAGCTTCGACGGCGGGAACACTGAAGCTTTCTTT. Its protein is CASSFDGGNTEAFF.

The V call is TRBV6-1, the J call TRBJ2-2, with TRBD1 matching over 10 bases. V was clipped by 3 bases and J by 4 bases; unmatched bases: 2. The CDR3 spans 15 residues. Germline-derived CDR1 and CDR2 are MNHNS and SASEGT. The chain's CDR3 is CASSETGGSTGELFF. In DNA form, the CDR3 reads TGTGCCAGCAGTGAGACAGGGGGCAGCACCGGGGAGCTGTTTTTT.

This chain uses TRBV15 with TRBJ1-6; D unclear. The CDR3 consists of 11 residues. V gave up 0 bases and J gave up 10 bases, with 1 base separating them. Looked up from germline, CDR1 is LNHNV and CDR2 is YYDKDF (reference sequence). In DNA form, the CDR3 reads TGTGCCACCAGCAGAGACTCACCCCTCCACTTT. This encodes CATSRDSPLHF.